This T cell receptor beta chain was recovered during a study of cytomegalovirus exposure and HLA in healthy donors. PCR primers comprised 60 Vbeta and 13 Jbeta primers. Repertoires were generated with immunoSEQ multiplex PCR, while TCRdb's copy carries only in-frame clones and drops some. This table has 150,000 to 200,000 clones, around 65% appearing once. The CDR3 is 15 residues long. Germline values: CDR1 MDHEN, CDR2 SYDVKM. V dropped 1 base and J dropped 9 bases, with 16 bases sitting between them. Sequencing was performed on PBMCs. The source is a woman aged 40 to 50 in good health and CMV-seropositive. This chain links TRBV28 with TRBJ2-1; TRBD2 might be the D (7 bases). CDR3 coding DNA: TGTGCCAGCAGTTTATCCTCCCCCGCGGGGGCTGAGCAGTTCTTC. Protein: CASSLSSPAGAEQFF.